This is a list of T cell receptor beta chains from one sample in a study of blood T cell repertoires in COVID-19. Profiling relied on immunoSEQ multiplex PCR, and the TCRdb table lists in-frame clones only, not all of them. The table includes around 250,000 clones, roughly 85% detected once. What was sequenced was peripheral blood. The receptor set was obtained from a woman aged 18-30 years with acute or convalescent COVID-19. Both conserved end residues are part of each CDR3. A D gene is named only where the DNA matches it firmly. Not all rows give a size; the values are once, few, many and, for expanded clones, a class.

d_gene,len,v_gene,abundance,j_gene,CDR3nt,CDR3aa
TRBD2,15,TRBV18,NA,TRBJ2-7,TGTGCCAGCTCACATGGGACTAGCGGGACATACGAGCAGTACTTC,CASSHGTSGTYEQYF
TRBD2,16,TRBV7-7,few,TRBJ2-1,TGTGCTAGCAGCTCGGGACTAGCGGGAGGGTCCAATGAGCAGTTCTTC,CASSSGLAGGSNEQFF
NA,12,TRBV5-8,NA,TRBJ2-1,TGTGCCAGCAGCTCGACTAGGAATGAGCAGTTCTTC,CASSSTRNEQFF
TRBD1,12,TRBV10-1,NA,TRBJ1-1,TGCGCCAGCAGGCGAGGACAGGCAGTCGCTTTCTTT,CASRRGQAVAFF
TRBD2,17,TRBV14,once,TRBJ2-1,TGTGCCAGCAGCCAACCATTACTAGCGGGAGGAGACAATGAGCAGTTCTTC,CASSQPLLAGGDNEQFF
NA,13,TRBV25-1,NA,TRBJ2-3,TGTGCCAGCAGCCCTCTAGGTACAGATACGCAGTATTTT,CASSPLGTDTQYF
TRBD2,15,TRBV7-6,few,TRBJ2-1,TGTGCCAGCAGCCCGCGGACTAGCGTTCTCAATGAGCAGTTCTTC,CASSPRTSVLNEQFF
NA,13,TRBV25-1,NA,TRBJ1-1,TGTGCCAGCAGTTACGGAGGAGGAACTGAAGCTTTCTTT,CASSYGGGTEAFF
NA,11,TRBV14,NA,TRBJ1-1,TGTGCCAGCAGTAGGAACACTGAAGCTTTCTTT,CASSRNTEAFF
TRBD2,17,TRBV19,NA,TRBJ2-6,TGTGCCAGTAGGGGACTAGCGGTAAACTCTGGGGCCAACGTCCTGACTTTC,CASRGLAVNSGANVLTF
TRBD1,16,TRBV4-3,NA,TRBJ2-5,TGCGCCAGCAGCCAAGGGGCACAGGGGGCAGGGGAGACCCAGTACTTC,CASSQGAQGAGETQYF
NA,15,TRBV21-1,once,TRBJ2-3,TGTGCCAGCAGCAAGGGGTCGGACAACACAGATACGCAGTATTTT,CASSKGSDNTDTQYF
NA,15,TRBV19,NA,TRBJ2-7,TGTGCCAGTAGTAGTAACTGGAGGGCCGGATACGAGCAGTACTTC,CASSSNWRAGYEQYF
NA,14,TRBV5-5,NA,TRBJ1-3,TGTGCCAGCAGCTCGGAGAGGACTGGAAACACCATATATTTT,CASSSERTGNTIYF
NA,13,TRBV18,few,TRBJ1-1,TGTGCCAGCTACTTGACGGGGAACACTGAAGCTTTCTTT,CASYLTGNTEAFF
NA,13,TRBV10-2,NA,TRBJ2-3,TGCGCCAGCAGCCAACAGCGCACAGATACGCAGTATTTT,CASSQQRTDTQYF
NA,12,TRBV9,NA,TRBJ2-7,TGTGCCAGCAGCGGGGGGACATCTGAGCAGTACTTC,CASSGGTSEQYF
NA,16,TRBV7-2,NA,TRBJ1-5,TGTGCCAGCAGCCTAACGGCAGGGATCGTTCGTCAGCCCCAGCATTTT,CASSLTAGIVRQPQHF
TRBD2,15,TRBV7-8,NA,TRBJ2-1,TGTGCCAGCAGCCCAAATAGCGGGAGGTACAATGAGCAGTTCTTC,CASSPNSGRYNEQFF
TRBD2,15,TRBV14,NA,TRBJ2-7,TGTGCCAGCAGCCCGGGACTAGCGGACTCCTACGAGCAGTACTTC,CASSPGLADSYEQYF
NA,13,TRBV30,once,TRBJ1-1,TGTGCCTGGAGTGTAAGTCCTCAGGCTGAAGCTTTCTTT,CAWSVSPQAEAFF
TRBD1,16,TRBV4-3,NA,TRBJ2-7,TGCGCCAGCAGCCAAGGGAGGGCAGGGGGCGGCTACGAGCAGTACTTC,CASSQGRAGGGYEQYF
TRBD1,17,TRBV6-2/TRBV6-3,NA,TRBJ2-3,TGTGCCAGCAGTCAAACAATGACAGGGGCGCACACAGATACGCAGTATTTT,CASSQTMTGAHTDTQYF
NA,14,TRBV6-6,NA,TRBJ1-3,TGTGCCAGCACCCAGCAGGCCTCTGGAAACACCATATATTTT,CASTQQASGNTIYF
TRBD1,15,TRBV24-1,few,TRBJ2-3,TGTGCCACCAGTGAACAGGGGGAACCGTGGGATACGCAGTATTTT,CATSEQGEPWDTQYF
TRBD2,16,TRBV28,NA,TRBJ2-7,TGTGCCAGCAGTTTAGGGCTAGCGGGATTCAAATACGAGCAGTACTTC,CASSLGLAGFKYEQYF
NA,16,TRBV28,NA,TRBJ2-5,TGTGCCAGCAGTTTATCATTCGGCGACAGCCAAGAGACCCAGTACTTC,CASSLSFGDSQETQYF
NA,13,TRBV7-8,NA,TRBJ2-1,TGTGCCAGCAGCGAACAGGTTAGCAGTGAGCAGTTCTTC,CASSEQVSSEQFF
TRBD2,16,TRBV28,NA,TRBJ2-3,TGTGCCAGCAGTTTAAGTTGGGCGGGAGGTACGGATACGCAGTATTTT,CASSLSWAGGTDTQYF
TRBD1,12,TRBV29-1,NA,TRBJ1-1,TGCAGCGCAGGACAGGGGGCGGTTGGAGCTTTCTTT,CSAGQGAVGAFF
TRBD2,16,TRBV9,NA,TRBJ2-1,TGTGCCAGCAGCGACGGGACTAGCGGGCATCAATACGAGCAGTTCTTC,CASSDGTSGHQYEQFF